The 15 T cell receptor beta chains presented below share a single source sample, sequenced in a study of blood T cells in healthy people across ages. Together with a sample-barcoded 5' primer, a J-beta primer mix was included in a second PCR lasting roughly 6 to 12 cycles. TCRdb recomputed calls from the 5' RACE reads with MiXCR, one row per CDR3 protein. The sample includes 1.5 million to 2 million distinct CDR3 sequences, roughly 49% of them seen just once. Sequencing was carried out using blood. These receptors all come from a woman aged 35 to 49 in good health.

This chain connects TRBV28 to TRBJ2-1; a possible D gene is TRBD1 (6 bases). Germline CDR1 MDHEN, CDR2 SYDVKM. The CDR3 extends over 12 amino acids. Trimming removed 7 bases at V and 9 bases at J, with 13 bases between. The CDR3 DNA is TGTGCCAGCACCTCCCTAGGGGGTGAGCAGTTCTTC. Protein sequence: CASTSLGGEQFF.

In nucleotides, the CDR3 is TGTGCCAGCAGCTCCCACACGCTTGGTATAGAGAACTATGGCTACACCTTC. Translation gives CASSSHTLGIENYGYTF. The chain carries TRBV11-3 and TRBJ1-2; D uncertain. The CDR3 has 17 residues. Germline V gene sequence: CDR1 SGHNT, CDR2 YENEEA. V lost 4 bases to trimming and J lost 2 bases, with 20 bases between them.

The chain joins TRBV11-2 to TRBJ2-3, with TRBD1 identical over 9 bases. J lost 2 bases, V lost 5 bases, and 5 bases had no gene match. CDR1 is SGHAT and CDR2 is FQNNGV in the germline V gene. This CDR3 spans 15 amino acids. The CDR3 bases are TGTGCCAGCAGCATGGGACAGGGTAACACAGATACGCAGTATTTT. Translation gives CASSMGQGNTDTQYF.

This clonotype was counted a few times. CDR3: CSATTSPALGTQYF. In nucleotides, the CDR3 is TGCAGCGCTACCACCAGTCCGGCCCTAGGGACCCAGTACTTC. The gene calls are TRBV29-1 and TRBJ2-5; D gene ambiguous. V lost 7 bases, J lost 7 bases, and 22 bases lay in between. CDR1 and CDR2 from the germline V gene are SQVTM and ANQGSEA. The CDR3 consists of 14 residues.

This clonotype has just a few counts. This chain links TRBV3-1 with TRBJ2-1, with 9 bases identical to TRBD2. Germline V gene data show CDR1 as LGHDT and CDR2 as YNNKEL (reference sequence). J was trimmed by 4 bases and V by 1 base; bases with no gene match: 2. The CDR3 runs to 15 residues. The CDR3 nucleotides read TGTGCCAGCAGCCAAGCGCTAGCGGGGTACAATGAGCAGTTCTTC. This sequence encodes CASSQALAGYNEQFF.

The chain is built from TRBV20-1 and TRBJ2-3, with 9 nucleotides matching TRBD2. The CDR3 has 14 amino acids. The V gene's germline CDR1 is DFQATT and CDR2 SNEGSKA (reference sequence). Losses at the gene ends were 2 bases for V and 10 bases for J; bases not matched to a gene: 10. The CDR3 coding sequence is TGCAGTGCTAGATTGGTGCGGGGGGGCGCTGCGCAGTATTTT. Its translation: CSARLVRGGAAQYF.

The chain couples TRBV6-1 to TRBJ2-6; D not resolved. Per germline, CDR1 MNHNS and CDR2 SASEGT. V shed 4 bases and J shed 2 bases, with 9 bases lying between them. There are 15 residues in the CDR3. CDR3 sequence reads: CASSGAATGANVLTF. In DNA form, the CDR3 reads TGTGCCAGCAGTGGGGCAGCAACTGGGGCCAACGTCCTGACTTTC.

As DNA, the CDR3 is TGTGCCAGCAGCCTCAGGGGCGGGGGCTTCCAAGAGACCCAGTACTTC. Its protein is CASSLRGGGFQETQYF. The chain carries TRBV7-2 and TRBJ2-5; TRBD2 is a possible D gene (7 bases). This CDR3 has 16 residues. Deletions cut 5 bases from V and 1 base from J, with 17 bases between. Germline V gives CDR1 SGHTA, CDR2 FQGNSA.

The chain couples TRBV7-9 to TRBJ2-3; 10 nucleotides match TRBD2. This CDR3 has 17 residues. V was clipped by 4 bases and J by 0 bases; unmatched bases: 7. CDR1 is SEHNR, CDR2 FQNEAQ, per germline (reference sequence). The CDR3 here is CASSWTSGAPSTDTQYF. The CDR3 DNA is TGTGCCAGCAGCTGGACTAGCGGAGCTCCTAGCACAGATACGCAGTATTTT.

The V and J genes are TRBV7-8 and TRBJ2-7; D is possibly TRBD1 or TRBD2 (5 bases each). Germline V lookup: CDR1 SGHVS, CDR2 FQNEAQ. The V and J ends lost 9 bases and 3 bases respectively, with 15 bases between them. The CDR3 runs to 13 residues. The CDR3 coding sequence is TGTGCCAGTTCGGGACCGCCCGGCTACGAGCAGTACTTC. This encodes CASSGPPGYEQYF. The entire variable domain, with the rest obtained from reference TRBV7-8 and TRBJ2-7, is as follows: GAGVSQSPRYKVAKRGQDVALRCDPISGHVSLFWYQQALGQGPEFLTYFQNEAQLDKSGLPSDRFFAERPEGSVSTLKIQRTQQEDSAVYLCASSGPPGYEQYFGPGTRLTVT.

This clonotype was seen a few times. V is TRBV9 and J is TRBJ1-2; 8 bases align to TRBD1. The germline gives CDR1 SGDLS, CDR2 YYNGEE. The CDR3 is made up of 14 amino acids. Germline trimming cut 0 bases from V and 6 bases from J; bases unmatched to any gene: 4. In DNA form, the CDR3 reads TGTGCCAGCAGCGTAGCCTACAGGGGGGATGGCTACACCTTC. Amino acid sequence: CASSVAYRGDGYTF.

This clonotype was counted only a few times. The J gene is TRBJ2-1, the V gene TRBV29-1; D gene ambiguous. V was clipped by 5 bases and J by 4 bases, with 12 bases between them. CDR1 SQVTM and CDR2 ANQGSEA come from the germline V gene. CDR3 size: 13 residues. The CDR3 sequence: CSVFPRSYNEQFF. CDR3 nucleotides: TGCAGCGTTTTTCCCCGGTCGTACAATGAGCAGTTCTTC.

Concerning this clonotype itself: Here the CDR3 omits its conserved ending phenylalanine or tryptophan, so a read error is the likely source. The rearrangement joins TRBV6-2 or TRBV6-3 to TRBJ2-1; 7 positions agree with TRBD2. The junction had 3 bases not matched to a gene; V was cut back by 2 bases and J by 5 bases. In germline, CDR1 is MNHEY, CDR2 SVGEGT. The CDR3 covers 14 residues. The CDR3 DNA reads as TGTGCCAGCAGTTACCGGGGGAGGGACAATGAGCAGTTCGTC. As protein: CASSYRGRDNEQFV.

The genes are TRBV29-1 and TRBJ2-7; the D gene is possibly TRBD1 (6 bases). V lost 3 bases, J lost 0 bases, and 12 bases lay in between. In germline, CDR1 is SQVTM, CDR2 ANQGSEA. The length of the CDR3 is 14 residues. The CDR3 nucleotides read TGCAGCGTTGAGGACAGACAGAGCTCCTACGAGCAGTACTTC. Its translation: CSVEDRQSSYEQYF.

Comment on this clonotype: Sequence at one end of the junction differs from germline and may be a read error. The CDR3 region is CASSLGTRGRRETQYF. The CDR3 coding sequence is TGTGCTAGCAGCTTAGGGACTCGGGGCCGTCGAGAGACCCAGTACTTC. The V and J genes are TRBV7-7 and TRBJ2-5, with D tentatively TRBD2 (6 bases). The CDR3 runs 16 residues. The germline V gene has CDR1 SSHAT and CDR2 FNYEAQ (reference sequence).